This T cell receptor (beta chain) was identified in a study of blood T cell repertoires in COVID-19. Study summary: Samples of COVID-19 (acute and convalescent) were obtained from the United States, Italy and Spain. The cDNA or gDNA used as material had been derived from T cells, B-cell-depleted T cells, or PBMCs.

The CDR3 consists of 17 residues. From germline, CDR1 is SGHTA and CDR2 FQGNSA. The junction had 9 bases not matched to a gene; V was cut back by 1 base and J by 5 bases. In the authors' workflow: Reference gene primer amplification yielded estimated nucleated cell counts. Assay: immunoSEQ multiplex PCR; the TCRdb copy retains only in-frame clones and omits some. The V and J calls and clone size were taken over from that table, and D and trimming were inferred from the DNA. The sample shows about 230,000 clones, more than 65% of them seen only once. Specimen: peripheral blood. The clonotype comes from an elderly woman with acute or convalescent COVID-19. The chain recombines TRBV7-2 with TRBJ2-5; the match to TRBD2 covers 11 bases. This CDR3 is CASSLDLAGGPWETQYF. In nucleotides, the CDR3 is TGTGCCAGCAGCTTAGATCTAGCGGGGGGACCATGGGAGACCCAGTACTTC.